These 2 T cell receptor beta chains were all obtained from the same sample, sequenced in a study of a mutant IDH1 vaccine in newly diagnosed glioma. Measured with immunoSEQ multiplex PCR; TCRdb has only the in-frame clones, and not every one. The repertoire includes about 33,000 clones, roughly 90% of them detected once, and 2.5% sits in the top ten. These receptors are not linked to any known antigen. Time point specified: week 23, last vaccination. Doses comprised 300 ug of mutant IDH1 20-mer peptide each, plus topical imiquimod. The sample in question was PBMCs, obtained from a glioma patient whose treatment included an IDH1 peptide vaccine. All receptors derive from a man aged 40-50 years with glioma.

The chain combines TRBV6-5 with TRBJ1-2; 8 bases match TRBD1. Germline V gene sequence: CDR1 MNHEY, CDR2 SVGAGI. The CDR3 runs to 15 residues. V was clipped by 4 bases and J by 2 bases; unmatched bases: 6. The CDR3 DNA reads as TGTGCCAGCAGTTCGTGGACAGGGCCAAACTATGGCTACACCTTC. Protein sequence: CASSSWTGPNYGYTF.

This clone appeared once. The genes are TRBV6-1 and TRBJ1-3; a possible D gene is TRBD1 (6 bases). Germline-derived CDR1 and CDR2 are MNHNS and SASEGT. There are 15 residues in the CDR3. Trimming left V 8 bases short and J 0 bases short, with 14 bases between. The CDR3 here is CASDRGASSGNTIYF. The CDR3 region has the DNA TGTGCCAGCGATCGGGGGGCAAGCTCTGGAAACACCATATATTTT.